This T cell receptor (beta chain) was observed in a study of cytomegalovirus exposure and HLA in healthy donors. General study points: When analyzed later, a missense DCLRE1C variant was found to be linked to TCR beta V- and J-gene trimming.

The CDR3 is made up of 16 amino acids. Losses at the gene ends were 2 bases for V and 7 bases for J; bases not matched to a gene: 10. The germline CDR1 and CDR2 sequences are MNHNY and SVGAGI (reference sequence). Use of 60 Vbeta and 13 Jbeta primers characterized the PCR. Assay: immunoSEQ multiplex PCR; the TCRdb copy retains only in-frame clones and omits some. Here the sample spans some 110,000 clones, roughly 68% being singletons. As concerns this clone: Antigen unknown.

This TCR was recovered from a woman aged 25 to 39 in good health and CMV-seronegative. This chain connects TRBV6-6 to TRBJ2-1, with 8 bases matching TRBD2. The sequenced sample consisted of PBMCs. The CDR3 protein is CASSYPGLAAFNEQFF. CDR3 DNA sequence: TGTGCCAGCAGTTACCCAGGACTAGCCGCCTTTAATGAGCAGTTCTTC.